The 3 T cell receptor beta chains reported below all come from one sample, sequenced in a study of shared clonotypes between healthy human individuals. TCRdb keeps only in-frame clones here, not all; method: immunoSEQ multiplex PCR. The table includes approximately 320,000 clones, around 90% detected once. The sequencing input was memory CD8+ T cells sorted from blood. The sample's subset: CD45RO+ cells pooled with CCR7-negative TemRA cells. The receptors derive from a man between 18 and 35 years old in good health.

The chain has TRBV5-6 and TRBJ1-2; maybe TRBD1 (6 bases). Trimming took off 2 bases at V and 4 bases at J, with 21 bases between the two ends. The CDR3 totals 17 residues. CDR1 is SGHDT, CDR2 YYEEEE, per germline. CDR3 sequence (DNA): TGTGCCAGCAGCTTCGTGGCAGGGGATAAAAGATCCTATGGCTACACCTTC. Protein product: CASSFVAGDKRSYGYTF. Full variable domain (remainder filled in from reference TRBV5-6 and TRBJ1-2): DAGVTQSPTHLIKTRGQQVTLRCSPKSGHDTVSWYQQALGQGPQFIFQYYEEEERQRGNFPDRFSGHQFPNYSSELNVNALLLGDSALYLCASSFVAGDKRSYGYTFGSGTRLTVV.

The CDR3 here is CASSLVWRESGYEQYF. For the CDR3, the DNA is TGCGCCAGCAGCTTGGTCTGGCGAGAATCAGGCTACGAGCAGTACTTC. V is TRBV5-1 and J is TRBJ2-7, with D unresolved. The germline V and J ends were trimmed by 0 bases and 3 bases, with 16 bases remaining between them. CDR1 and CDR2 (germline): SGHRS, YFSETQ. The CDR3 contains 16 residues.

V usage is TRBV4-1 and J usage is TRBJ2-7; no definite D call. The CDR3 extends over 16 amino acids. V was clipped by 2 bases and J by 1 base, with 15 bases between them. Looked up from germline, CDR1 is MGHRA and CDR2 is YSYEKL. CDR3 in amino acids: CASSQLTAMWSYEQYF. CDR3 DNA sequence: TGCGCCAGCAGCCAATTGACGGCTATGTGGTCCTACGAGCAGTACTTC.